This TCR beta chain was identified during a study of Graves' ophthalmopathy and Graves' hyperthyroidism. Study details: No treatment had been given when peripheral blood was collected at initial diagnosis.

RNA transcripts were the source from which TCR beta CDR3 regions were amplified. The first round was an RT-PCR with HTBI primers, and the second round was a multiplex PCR. TCRdb ran MiXCR on the multiplex PCR reads and lists one entry per CDR3 protein. This table has more than 550,000 distinct CDR3 sequences, just over 40% appearing once. Points from the study as a whole: Blood also harbored most expanded thyroid clonotypes above 0.001 frequency. Researchers report that a 13-signature model separated ophthalmopathy from stable hyperthyroidism, posting around 90% sensitivity and about 82% specificity.

Notes on this clonotype: No antigen is known for it.

Trimming removed 4 bases from V and 4 bases from J; junction bases left unmatched: 11. Germline lookup yields CDR1 SGHRS and CDR2 YFSETQ. This CDR3 is built from 15 residues. Active ophthalmopathy (CAS at least 3, NOSPECS at least 4), lasting under 3 months. Sequenced sample: peripheral blood. The chain combines TRBV5-1 with TRBJ2-7; 7 bases map to TRBD2. The receptor's source is an adult man with Graves' ophthalmopathy. The CDR3 nucleotides read TGCGCCAGCAGCACCGCAGCGAGCGGGGTTTACGAGCAGTACTTC. It yields the protein CASSTAASGVYEQYF.